The clone carrying this TCR beta chain was observed a single time. As yet, its antigen is unknown. CDR1 and CDR2 (germline): SQVTM, ANQGSEA. V gave up 7 bases and J gave up 7 bases; unmatched junction bases: 19. The CDR3 totals 16 residues. This record comes from a study of cytomegalovirus exposure and HLA in healthy donors. Study results and limitations: What TCR beta sequences reportedly achieved was accurate prediction of HLA-A and HLA-B alleles in most subjects. TCR association rates varied by HLA locus in a later analysis, with DRB1 highest and HLA-C lowest. An observed cluster of highly shared sequence variants was recorded as a likely sequencing artifact.

PCR primers comprised 60 Vbeta and 13 Jbeta primers. Libraries were prepared by immunoSEQ multiplex PCR; TCRdb keeps only in-frame clonotypes and omits some of them. The sample consists of 130,000 to 150,000 clones, roughly 83% of them appearing once. The source of this sequence is a middle-aged man in good health and CMV-seropositive. The V gene is TRBV29-1, the J gene TRBJ2-1, with TRBD2 matching over 7 bases. The sample comprised PBMCs. The CDR3 DNA reads TGCAGCGCCCCCTCTCCCCGGGGCGGGAGTCGGAATGAGCAGTTCTTC. Translating gives CSAPSPRGGSRNEQFF.